Following are 28 T cell receptor beta chains from one sample sequenced in a study of blood T cell repertoires in COVID-19. Repertoires were generated with immunoSEQ multiplex PCR, while TCRdb's copy carries only in-frame clones and drops some. The sample has approximately 500,000 clones, roughly 89% seen once. Input material: peripheral blood. The source is a man between 18 and 35 years old with COVID-19, enrolled during active disease.

The J gene is TRBJ2-1, the V gene TRBV5-1; D not resolved. CDR1 and CDR2 from the germline V gene are SGHRS and YFSETQ. V lost 0 bases, J lost 10 bases, and 11 bases lay in between. This CDR3 comprises 13 residues. The CDR3 sequence: CASSLGGFQEQFF. For the CDR3, the DNA is TGCGCCAGCAGCTTGGGTGGCTTCCAAGAGCAGTTCTTC.

Written as DNA, the CDR3 is TGTGCCAGCAGTTTTCAGGCGGGTCAAGAGACCCAGTACTTC. This encodes CASSFQAGQETQYF. V is TRBV6-5 and J is TRBJ2-5, with a possible D match to TRBD2 (5 bases). Germline V lookup: CDR1 MNHEY, CDR2 SVGAGI. V was trimmed by 4 bases and J by 2 bases, leaving 11 bases between them. This CDR3 is built from 14 residues.

The rearrangement uses TRBV3-1 (or the pseudogene TRBV3-2) and TRBJ1-1, with D unresolved. Germline CDR1 and CDR2: LGHDT and YNNKEL (reference sequence). The CDR3 loop spans 13 amino acids. The germline V and J ends were trimmed by 5 bases and 1 base, with 8 bases remaining between them. CDR3 DNA: TGTGCCAGCAGCTTTGGAGAGAACACTGAAGCTTTCTTT. The encoded protein is CASSFGENTEAFF.

V is TRBV3-1 (or the pseudogene TRBV3-2) and J is TRBJ2-5; 8 bases map to TRBD2. CDR3 size: 16 residues. The germline V gene encodes CDR1 LGHDT and CDR2 YNNKEL (reference sequence). Trimming cost V 0 bases and J 4 bases; bases outside gene matches: 7. The chain's CDR3 is CASSQDWAGGGETQYF. The DNA of the CDR3 is TGTGCCAGCAGCCAAGATTGGGCGGGAGGAGGAGAGACCCAGTACTTC.

The chain employs TRBV19 and TRBJ2-7; TRBD1 is a possible D gene (5 bases). Trimming left V 1 base short and J 12 bases short, with 13 bases between. The CDR3 is 12 amino acids. CDR1 and CDR2 from the germline V gene are LNHDA and SQIVND (reference sequence). CDR3 sequence: CASSIVSGHPYF. The CDR3 DNA reads TGTGCCAGTAGTATAGTCTCAGGGCATCCGTACTTC.

This clone was detected once. V usage is TRBV28 and J usage is TRBJ1-2; D gene uncertain. Per germline, CDR1 MDHEN and CDR2 SYDVKM. Trimming cost V 4 bases and J 6 bases, with 24 bases left between them. The CDR3 is 17 amino acids. Here the CDR3 reads CASSSPTVLEARDGYTF. CDR3 nucleotide sequence: TGTGCCAGCAGTTCCCCGACGGTACTCGAGGCTCGAGATGGCTACACCTTC.

The CDR3 sequence: CASSPKKAGEIYEQYF. The CDR3 DNA sequence: TGTGCCAGCAGCCCAAAGAAAGCGGGAGAGATCTACGAGCAGTACTTC. The V gene is TRBV11-3, the J gene TRBJ2-7; 8 bases map to TRBD2. Germline V gives CDR1 SGHNT, CDR2 YENEEA. This CDR3 is 16 amino acids long. V was clipped by 5 bases and J by 3 bases; unmatched bases: 12.

Here the CDR3 DNA reads TGTGCCACCAGTGATTTGCAGGGACTCCCCCAGCATTTT. As protein: CATSDLQGLPQHF. The chain employs TRBV24-1 and TRBJ1-5; a weak D match, TRBD1 (5 bases). There are 13 residues in the CDR3. V was trimmed by 0 bases and J by 10 bases, leaving 9 bases between them. Germline loops: CDR1 KGHDR, CDR2 SFDVKD.

In this sample, this clone turned up once. This chain links TRBV30 with TRBJ2-2; 7 nucleotides agree with TRBD1. Germline loops: CDR1 GTSNPN, CDR2 SVGIG (reference sequence). The CDR3 is 15 residues long. V lost 1 base, J lost 7 bases, and 9 bases stayed unmatched. CDR3 residues: CAWSGGQILVGELFF. For the CDR3, the DNA is TGTGCCTGGAGTGGGGGACAGATTCTAGTCGGGGAGCTGTTTTTT.

V usage is TRBV21-1 and J usage is TRBJ2-7; the table's D call of TRBD2 was not tested on the DNA. TRBV21-1 is described as a pseudogene. CDR3 length equals 11 residues. The CDR3 here is CASPNSPGQYF. The CDR3 bases are TGTGCCAGCCCGAATAGTCCCGGGCAGTACTTC.

The chain joins TRBV5-6 to TRBJ1-6, with 7 bases fitting TRBD1. CDR3 length: 16 residues. Per the germline V gene, CDR1 is SGHDT and CDR2 is YYEEEE. J gave up 5 bases and V 4 bases, and 9 bases lay outside the gene matches. The CDR3 DNA sequence: TGTGCCAGCAGCACCCAGGGGACAGAAAATAATTCACCCCTCCACTTT. It translates to CASSTQGTENNSPLHF.

The rearrangement links TRBV5-1 to TRBJ2-5; TRBD2 matches 7 bases. J gave up 5 bases and V 3 bases, and 7 bases lay outside the gene matches. The CDR3 is 14 residues long. Germline loops: CDR1 SGHRS, CDR2 YFSETQ. The CDR3 protein is CASSSGLGRETQYF. For the CDR3, the DNA is TGCGCCAGCAGCTCCGGACTAGGAAGGGAGACCCAGTACTTC.

This clone was detected once. The chain joins TRBV28 to TRBJ1-4, with D possibly being TRBD1 (5 bases). CDR3 length: 15 residues. The germline gives CDR1 MDHEN, CDR2 SYDVKM. V lost 7 bases to trimming and J lost 8 bases, with 20 bases between them. The CDR3 DNA reads as TGTGCCAGCAATTCGGCGAAGGGGCTGTGGGAAAAACTGTTTTTT. This translates into CASNSAKGLWEKLFF.

This chain links TRBV6-1 with TRBJ2-1; 7 bases are shared with TRBD1. The trim removed 4 bases at V and 0 bases at J, leaving 3 bases unmatched. CDR1 is MNHNS, CDR2 SASEGT, per germline. The CDR3 contains 15 residues. The chain's CDR3 is CASSGSGGSYNEQFF. The CDR3 bases are TGTGCCAGCAGTGGTTCAGGGGGCTCCTACAATGAGCAGTTCTTC.

The V gene is TRBV6-5, the J gene TRBJ1-3; no definite D call. The CDR3 runs 14 residues. In germline, CDR1 is MNHEY, CDR2 SVGAGI. V was cut by 5 bases and J by 0 bases, with 8 bases left in between. The CDR3 is CASSPQSSGNTIYF. As DNA, the CDR3 is TGTGCCAGCAGTCCACAGAGCTCTGGAAACACCATATATTTT.

The rearrangement joins TRBV18 to TRBJ1-2, with D unresolved. This CDR3 comprises 14 residues. Germline V CDR1 and CDR2: KGHSH, LQKENI. The V end lost 2 bases, the J end lost 0 bases, and 7 bases lay between the germline ends. CDR3 coding DNA: TGTGCCAGCTCACCAGAGGAAGCTAACTATGGCTACACCTTC. It is translated as CASSPEEANYGYTF.

In nucleotides, the CDR3 is TGTGCCAGCAGCGTAGGGGTGGGCAGAGAACCCACAGATACGCAGTATTTT. Its translation is CASSVGVGREPTDTQYF. The V and J genes are TRBV9 and TRBJ2-3, with D uncertain. Trimming stripped 0 bases from V and 2 bases from J, with 16 bases between. The CDR3 has 17 residues. From germline, CDR1 is SGDLS and CDR2 YYNGEE.

A single count supports this clone. The J gene is TRBJ2-5, the V gene TRBV5-3; 8 positions agree with TRBD2. TRBV5-3 is an ORF, and what it does is uncertain. V lost 0 bases to trimming and J lost 1 base; unmatched junction nucleotides: 5. This CDR3 spans 16 amino acids. As DNA, the CDR3 is TGTGCCAGAAGCTTGGCCGGGCGGGGGGTCCAAGAGACCCAGTACTTC. Translated, it gives CARSLAGRGVQETQYF.

This clone was seen once. The chain uses TRBV18 and TRBJ1-3; D is unresolved. CDR3 length: 15 residues. Per the germline V gene, CDR1 is KGHSH and CDR2 is LQKENI. Deletions cut 2 bases from V and 4 bases from J, with 12 bases between. CDR3 in amino acids: CASSPVSSSGNTIYF. The CDR3 coding sequence is TGTGCCAGCTCACCAGTATCTAGTTCGGGAAACACCATATATTTT.

The gene calls are TRBV3-1 (or the pseudogene TRBV3-2) and TRBJ2-1; D gene ambiguous. V lost 2 bases and J 2 bases, leaving 10 bases between the germline ends. CDR3 size: 15 residues. CDR1 LGHDT and CDR2 YNNKEL come from the germline V gene (reference sequence). CDR3 residues: CASSQQDTAYNEQFF. DNA for the CDR3: TGTGCCAGCAGCCAACAAGACACAGCCTACAATGAGCAGTTCTTC.

V and J are TRBV5-1 and TRBJ2-7; 7 bases match TRBD1. The CDR3 is 15 amino acids. V shed 4 bases and J 3 bases; nucleotides not matched to a gene: 10. Germline lookup yields CDR1 SGHRS and CDR2 YFSETQ. CDR3 loop: CASSMDRTLLYEQYF. DNA of the CDR3: TGCGCCAGCAGCATGGACAGGACCCTACTCTACGAGCAGTACTTC. Based on the CDR3 plus reference TRBV5-1 and TRBJ2-7, the full variable domain is KAGVTQTPRYLIKTRGQQVTLSCSPISGHRSVSWYQQTPGQGLQFLFEYFSETQRNKGNFPGRFSGRQFSNSRSEMNVSTLELGDSALYLCASSMDRTLLYEQYFGPGTRLTVT.

Worth noting for this clone: The sample holds other DNA sequences that translate to the same CDR3. This chain joins TRBV18 and TRBJ2-3; 8 positions match TRBD1. The CDR3 runs to 15 residues. V shed 3 bases, J shed 3 bases, and the junction held 5 bases outside the gene matches. Germline CDR1 KGHSH, CDR2 LQKENI. CDR3 sequence: CASSPGQGGTDTQYF. The CDR3, as DNA: TGTGCCAGCTCACCCGGACAGGGAGGTACAGATACGCAGTATTTT.

The chain has TRBV13 and TRBJ2-7, with a weak D call TRBD2 (6 bases). The V end lost 5 bases, the J end lost 7 bases, and 18 bases lay between the germline ends. The V gene's germline CDR1 is PRHDT and CDR2 FYEKMQ (reference sequence). The CDR3 consists of 14 residues. The CDR3, as DNA: TGTGCCAGCAGCGGGGTGGCGGGGCTAGGGGAGCAGTACTTC. This gives the protein CASSGVAGLGEQYF. The full variable domain, rest sourced from reference TRBV13 and TRBJ2-7, is AAGVIQSPRHLIKEKRETATLKCYPIPRHDTVYWYQQGPGQDPQFLISFYEKMQSDKGSIPDRFSAQQFSDYHSELNMSSLELGDSALYFCASSGVAGLGEQYFGPGTRLTVT.

The chain uses TRBV3-1 (or the pseudogene TRBV3-2) and TRBJ1-3; D gene uncertain. CDR3 length: 14 residues. V was shortened by 4 bases and J by 0 bases, with 7 bases between the two germline ends. CDR1 and CDR2 from the germline V gene are LGHDT and YNNKEL (reference sequence). Here the CDR3 DNA reads TGTGCCAGCAGCCCGTCACACTCTGGAAACACCATATATTTT. Translating it yields CASSPSHSGNTIYF.

The V gene is TRBV7-9, the J gene TRBJ2-2, with unresolved D. Germline V gene data show CDR1 as SEHNR and CDR2 as FQNEAQ (reference sequence). This CDR3 has 14 amino acids. Trimming pared 5 bases from V and 6 bases from J, leaving 13 bases between. CDR3 residues: CASSPTPVAGELFF. The CDR3 DNA follows: TGTGCCAGCAGCCCTACCCCCGTGGCCGGGGAGCTGTTTTTT.

The chain uses TRBV11-2 and TRBJ2-1, with 13 bases identical to TRBD2. Trimming cost V 7 bases and J 4 bases; bases outside gene matches: 13. From germline, CDR1 is SGHAT and CDR2 FQNNGV. The CDR3 is made up of 18 amino acids. CDR3 nucleotides: TGTGCCAGCATTTCTCGTGGGACTAGCGGGATTCCGTACAATGAGCAGTTCTTC. Protein product: CASISRGTSGIPYNEQFF.

The rearrangement joins TRBV19 to TRBJ2-1; weak D call: TRBD2 (6 bases). V gave up 7 bases and J gave up 5 bases, with 18 bases separating them. Germline values: CDR1 LNHDA, CDR2 SQIVND (reference sequence). The length of the CDR3 is 15 residues. CDR3 coding DNA: TGTGCCAGTATCAAGGCGGGGTCGGGGGACAATGAGCAGTTCTTC. It is translated as CASIKAGSGDNEQFF.

The V call is TRBV28, the J call TRBJ2-7, with TRBD2 matching 14 bases. There are 15 residues in the CDR3. Germline CDR1 MDHEN, CDR2 SYDVKM. With 6 bases clipped from V and 6 bases from J, the junction kept 7 bases outside the gene matches. The CDR3 DNA follows: TGTGCCAGCAGACATGGACTAGCGGGGGGTGGCGAGCAGTACTTC. This codes for CASRHGLAGGGEQYF.